The rows below give T cell receptor beta chains drawn from one sample of a study of vaccination and CD4 T cells after COVID-19. Their target antigens are unknown. MiXCR, applied by TCRdb to the PCR reads, yields one record per CDR3 protein. The table includes roughly 14,000 distinct CDR3 sequences, approximately 71% detected once. Sequenced sample: CD4+ T cells from blood, cultured in vitro. The receptors here all came from a human donor who had recovered from COVID-19. CDR3s include the opening cysteine and the closing phenylalanine or tryptophan. A D gene is named only where the DNA matches it firmly. Expanded clones are given a class, and other clones once, few, many or no size at all.

V	size	J	D	DNA	CDR3
TRBV6-1	few	TRBJ2-7	-	TGTGCCAGCAGTCCATCCCGCGGGACAGCCTACGAGCAGTACTTC	CASSPSRGTAYEQYF
TRBV20-1	-	TRBJ1-5	-	TGCAGTGCTCCTCTTCGACCCAGCGGGCCCCAGCATTTT	CSAPLRPSGPQHF
TRBV20-1	-	TRBJ2-5	-	TGCAGTGCTCTCCAAGAGACCCAGTACTTC	CSALQETQYF
TRBV6-1	-	TRBJ2-7	TRBD1	TGTGCCAGCAGACCCCAGACAGGGTATTCCATCTCGGAGTACTTC	CASRPQTGYSISEYF
TRBV7-2	-	TRBJ2-1	-	TGTGCCAGCAGCTTAGCTGGGGTTACAAATGAGCAGTTCTTC	CASSLAGVTNEQFF
TRBV20-1	few	TRBJ1-5	-	TGCAGTGCTAGTGACAAAGCAAGGAATCTTGCATATAGCAATCAGCCCCAGCATTTT	CSASDKARNLAYSNQPQHF
TRBV28	-	TRBJ2-5	TRBD1	TGTGCCAGCAGGCAGACAGGGGGCATTGAGACCCAGTACTTC	CASRQTGGIETQYF
TRBV29-1	-	TRBJ1-5	-	TGCAGCGCTAATTGGGGTTTGGGTCAGCCCCAGCATTTT	CSANWGLGQPQHF
TRBV20-1	-	TRBJ1-1	-	TGCAGTGCTGGGGGACATGGGGGGCAAGGGAACACTGAAGCTTTCTTT	CSAGGHGGQGNTEAFF
TRBV7-6	few	TRBJ2-7	TRBD2	TGTGCCAGCAGCTTCTCCGACGGGACTAGCGGGATAGGCGAGCAGTACTTC	CASSFSDGTSGIGEQYF
TRBV7-2	-	TRBJ1-3	-	TGTGCCAGCAGCCTCCAGAGCTCTGGAAACACCATATATTTT	CASSLQSSGNTIYF
TRBV6-2/TRBV6-3	-	TRBJ1-5	TRBD1	TGTGCCAGCAGTAAGGTAGGGGGCGCAAGGCGAGACCAGCCCCAGCATTTT	CASSKVGGARRDQPQHF
TRBV6-5	-	TRBJ1-2	-	TGTGCCAGCAGTTACAAGGGCTGGGGCTACACCTTC	CASSYKGWGYTF
TRBV20-1	once	TRBJ2-1	TRBD2	TGCAGTGCCCGGAGCGGGAGAGCCTACAATGAGCAGTTCTTC	CSARSGRAYNEQFF
TRBV20-1	-	TRBJ2-1	TRBD2	TGCAGTGCTAGAGGGGCGGGAGGTTCCCACGATGAGCAGTTCTTC	CSARGAGGSHDEQFF
TRBV7-7	-	TRBJ2-7	-	TGTGCTAGCAGCTTAGGCCAGGGGCAGCAGCAGTACTTC	CASSLGQGQQQYF
TRBV20-1	-	TRBJ1-1	-	TGCAGTGCTACCCCACGGCTGAACACTGAAGCTTTCTTT	CSATPRLNTEAFF
TRBV4-2	-	TRBJ2-1	TRBD2	TGTGCCAGCAGCCAAGATAGGATTCGGCGGGAGCGGAGCTCCTACAATGAGCAGTTCTTC	CASSQDRIRRERSSYNEQFF
TRBV28	-	TRBJ2-4	-	TGTGCCAGCAGCCGCCGACGGTTGCTAGCCAAAAACATTCAGTACTTC	CASSRRRLLAKNIQYF
TRBV20-1	large	TRBJ2-4	TRBD2	TGCAGTGCTAGATTTGGACTAGCGGGTTACATTCAGTACTTC	CSARFGLAGYIQYF
TRBV20-1	few	TRBJ1-5	-	TGCAGTGCTAGTCGGGAAAACCAGCCCCAGCATTTT	CSASRENQPQHF
TRBV21-1	-	TRBJ1-1	-	TGTGCCAGCAGCAGTACAGCAAATATGAACACTGAAGCTTTCTTT	CASSSTANMNTEAFF
TRBV5-1	-	TRBJ2-7	-	TGCGCCAGCAGCCCCGCCCAGCCAGGGAGCCACGAGCAGTACTTC	CASSPAQPGSHEQYF
TRBV27	medium-sized	TRBJ2-3	-	TGTGCCAGCAGTTTATGGGGAGATACGCAGTATTTT	CASSLWGDTQYF
TRBV5-5	-	TRBJ1-1	-	TGTGCCAGCAGCTTGGTAGAGTGGGTCAGGGAAGGCGCTCGCACTGAAGCTTTCTTT	CASSLVEWVREGARTEAFF
TRBV2	-	TRBJ2-7	TRBD2	TGTGCCAGCAGTGATCCTTGGGGTAGCGGGAGGCCCCGCCGGCGGTACTTC	CASSDPWGSGRPRRRYF
TRBV19	-	TRBJ2-3	TRBD2	TGTGCCAGTAGGGCGACTAGCGGGAGTTTAACAGATACGCAGTATTTT	CASRATSGSLTDTQYF
TRBV19	few	TRBJ1-5	-	TGTGCCAGTAGGGAGTGGGGGGATCAGCCCCAGCATTTT	CASREWGDQPQHF
TRBV6-1	-	TRBJ2-1	TRBD2	TGTGCCAGCAGACCCCTAGCGGGAGGGTACAATGAGCAGTTCTTC	CASRPLAGGYNEQFF
TRBV5-1	few	TRBJ1-1	-	TGCGCCAGCAACAGAAAGGAGACCGGGTCCGCGGGGGCTTTCTTT	CASNRKETGSAGAFF
TRBV6-1	few	TRBJ1-5	-	TGTGCCAGCAGCTTAACAGGGATCAATCAGCCCCAGCATTTT	CASSLTGINQPQHF
TRBV7-2	-	TRBJ2-2	-	TGCGCCAGCAGCCAACCCTCAGCCACCGGGGAGCTGTTTTTT	CASSQPSATGELFF
TRBV7-3	-	TRBJ1-1	-	TGTGCCAGCAGGTTTACTGGGTACACTGAAGCTTTCTTT	CASRFTGYTEAFF
TRBV28	-	TRBJ2-5	-	TGTGCCAGCAGTTTAAACGGACTCTTTCGAGAGACCCAGTACTTC	CASSLNGLFRETQYF
TRBV7-2	-	TRBJ2-7	-	TGTGCCAGCAGCTCGATACAGGGCTACGAGCAGTACTTC	CASSSIQGYEQYF
TRBV6-2/TRBV6-3	-	TRBJ2-1	-	TGTGCCAGCAGCCCCTCTCATGAGCAGTTCTTC	CASSPSHEQFF
TRBV11-2	-	TRBJ1-5	TRBD1	TGTGCCAGCAGCCTCGGACAGGGGAAACAGCCCCAGCATTTT	CASSLGQGKQPQHF
TRBV11-3	-	TRBJ2-3	TRBD2	TGTGCCAGCAGCAAGGGGGCTAGCGGGAGCGATACGCAGTATTTT	CASSKGASGSDTQYF
TRBV28	-	TRBJ2-2	-	TGTGCCAGCAGTTTGGGGCTCGTCGGGGAGCTGTTTTTT	CASSLGLVGELFF
TRBV5-1	-	TRBJ1-6	-	TGCGCCAGCAGCTTGGCCCTCGGGACAACCTCACCCCTCCACTTT	CASSLALGTTSPLHF
TRBV7-2	-	TRBJ1-4	-	TGTGCCAGCAGCTTAATATCGGGCAACTCTAATGAAAAACTGTTTTTT	CASSLISGNSNEKLFF
TRBV7-3	-	TRBJ2-3	TRBD2	TGTGCCAGCAGCTTAGACAGACTAGCGGGACCAGATACGCAGTATTTT	CASSLDRLAGPDTQYF
TRBV6-1	-	TRBJ2-1	TRBD2	TGTGCCAGCAAAGGACTAGCGGGGAATGAGCAGTTCTTC	CASKGLAGNEQFF
TRBV27	-	TRBJ1-6	-	TGTGCCAGCAGTTTATCACAGGCGAATTCACCCCTCCACTTT	CASSLSQANSPLHF
TRBV7-9	-	TRBJ2-7	TRBD2	TGTGCCAGCAGCGGACTAGCGCGAACCTACGAGCAGTACTTC	CASSGLARTYEQYF
TRBV7-2	-	TRBJ1-2	-	TGTGCCAGCAGAGAAGGGACACCCCTTAGGTATGGCTACACCTTC	CASREGTPLRYGYTF
TRBV7-9	-	TRBJ2-5	-	TGTGCCAGCAGCCTCCCGGGGACCCAGTACTTC	CASSLPGTQYF
TRBV6-5	-	TRBJ1-6	-	TGTGCCAGCAGTTACGCAGGGACTAATTCACCCCTCCACTTT	CASSYAGTNSPLHF
TRBV15	-	TRBJ2-5	-	TGTGCCACCAGCAGAGATGTGGGGGGCGTACTTACCCAGTACTTC	CATSRDVGGVLTQYF
TRBV7-2	few	TRBJ2-7	TRBD1	TGTGCCAGCAGCCCCCAGGGGGCCAGCTCCTACGAGCAGTACTTC	CASSPQGASSYEQYF
TRBV11-2	-	TRBJ1-5	TRBD1	TGTGCCAGCAGCTTGGGGACAGGGCGTAATCAGCCCCAGCATTTT	CASSLGTGRNQPQHF
TRBV19	-	TRBJ1-5	TRBD1	TGTGCCAGTAGTATACGGACAGGGGTCTCTCATCAGCCCCAGCATTTT	CASSIRTGVSHQPQHF
TRBV29-1	-	TRBJ1-2	TRBD1	TGCAGCGTTGAACTTGGGACAGGGGGTGGCTACACCTTC	CSVELGTGGGYTF